This entry features one T cell receptor (beta chain) sequence. Its antigen is unidentified. This entry comes from a study of vaccination and CD4 T cells after COVID-19. Once obtained from cultured CD4+ T cells, the DNA was sequenced using the Oncomine TCR Beta short-read assay. In TCRdb, the PCR reads were re-called with MiXCR into one record per CDR3 protein. This sample has roughly 17,000 distinct CDR3 sequences; less than 60% occur once, and the top ten carry over 7.5%. After removal of 3 bases from V and 4 bases from J, the junction contained 4 bases not matched to a gene. Germline CDR1 and CDR2: DFQATT and SNEGSKA (reference sequence). This CDR3 spans 14 amino acids. Treatment meaning: roughly 11-day PBMC culture with coronavirus spike peptide pools or control peptides (ViraFEST assay).

The clonotype was recovered from a human donor who had recovered from COVID-19. Material: CD4+ T cells from blood, cultured in vitro. The chain employs TRBV20-1 and TRBJ2-1, with 9 positions matching TRBD2. CDR3 amino acids: CSASRLAAYNEQFF. The CDR3 DNA follows: TGCAGTGCTAGTAGACTAGCGGCATACAATGAGCAGTTCTTC.